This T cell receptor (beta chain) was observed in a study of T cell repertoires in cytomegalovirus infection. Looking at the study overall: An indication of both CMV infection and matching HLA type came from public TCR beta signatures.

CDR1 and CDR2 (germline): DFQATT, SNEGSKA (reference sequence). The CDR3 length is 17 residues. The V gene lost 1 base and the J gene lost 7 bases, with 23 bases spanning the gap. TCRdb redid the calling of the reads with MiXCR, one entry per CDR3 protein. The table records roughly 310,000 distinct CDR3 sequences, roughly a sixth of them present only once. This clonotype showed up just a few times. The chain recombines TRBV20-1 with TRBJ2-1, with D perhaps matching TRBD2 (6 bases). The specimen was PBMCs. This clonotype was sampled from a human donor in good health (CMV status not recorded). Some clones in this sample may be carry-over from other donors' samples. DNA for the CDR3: TGCAGTGCTAGAGGACAACGGGCGGGGTTCTCGATGAATGAGCAGTTCTTC. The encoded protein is CSARGQRAGFSMNEQFF.